These 25 T cell receptor beta chains share one sample of origin, sequenced in a study of breast tumors, draining lymph nodes, adjacent tissues. Samples came from axillary lymph nodes draining the breast cancer. TCRdb itself ran the multiplex PCR reads through MiXCR, one entry per CDR3 protein. The sample has approximately 250,000 distinct CDR3 sequences; under 40% are singletons. Sequenced input: axillary lymph node tissue. The receptors originated from a female donor with breast cancer. Some clones in this sample may be carry-over from other donors' samples.

In this sample, this clonotype turned up many times. The chain combines TRBV4-2 with TRBJ2-1, with D uncertain. V was pared by 2 bases and J by 0 bases, with 11 bases between. This CDR3 is 16 amino acids long. Germline CDR1 LGHNA, CDR2 YNFKEQ. DNA of the CDR3: TGTGCCAGCAGCCAAATGGCGACAAGCTCCTACAATGAGCAGTTCTTC. Its protein product is CASSQMATSSYNEQFF.

This clonotype was seen at least ten times. The chain recombines TRBV15 with TRBJ2-7; maybe TRBD2 (6 bases). The germline V gene encodes CDR1 LNHNV and CDR2 YYDKDF (reference sequence). The CDR3 sequence is 17 residues long. V lost 3 bases to trimming and J lost 0 bases, with 18 bases between them. This CDR3 reads CATSRELGGLSSYEQYF. CDR3 in DNA: TGTGCCACCAGCAGGGAGCTCGGGGGTCTAAGCTCCTACGAGCAGTACTTC.

This clonotype came up many times. The CDR3 sequence: CASSEFRRNYGYTF. CDR3 nucleotide sequence: TGTGCCAGCAGTGAATTTAGGAGAAACTATGGCTACACCTTC. The chain employs TRBV25-1 and TRBJ1-2, with D unresolved. Germline loops: CDR1 MGHDK, CDR2 SYGVNS. V was cut by 1 base and J by 2 bases, with 8 bases left in between. The CDR3 loop spans 14 amino acids.

This clonotype was seen a few times. With a much larger clone just one base away, this may be a read error. The chain is built from TRBV7-7 and TRBJ2-5; 12 bases map to TRBD2. Germline V gene lookup returns CDR1 SSHAT and CDR2 FNYEAQ (reference sequence). This CDR3 comprises 15 residues. CDR3 coding DNA: TGTGCTAGCAGCCGGACTAGCGGGGAGAGAGAGACCCAGCACTTC. This codes for CASSRTSGERETQHF. The whole variable domain, remainder taken from reference TRBV7-7 and TRBJ2-5, is GAGVSQSPRYKVTKRGQDVTLRCDPISSHATLYWYQQALGQGPEFLTYFNYEAQPDKSGLPSDRFSAERPEGSISTLTIQRTEQRDSAMYRCASSRTSGERETQHFGPGTRLLVL.

At least ten counts were recorded for this clonotype. Given a much more abundant clone one base away, this may be a read error. The gene calls are TRBV20-1 and TRBJ2-6; tentatively, D is TRBD2 (6 bases). Germline-derived CDR1 and CDR2 are DFQATT and SNEGSKA (reference sequence). The CDR3 extends over 16 amino acids. CDR3 in DNA: TGCAGTGCTAGAGATGATGGGGGGTCTGCGGCCAACGTCCTGACTTTC. Residues: CSARDDGGSAANVLTF.

This chain connects TRBV6-2 or TRBV6-3 to TRBJ1-6; 7 bases line up with TRBD1. From germline, CDR1 is MNHEY and CDR2 SVGEGT. The CDR3 totals 15 residues. The ends lost 5 bases at V and 10 bases at J; junction bases unmatched: 11. CDR3 DNA: TGTGCCAGCAGTCACCCGACAGGGAAAGGCTCACCCCTCCACTTT. Residues: CASSHPTGKGSPLHF.

This clonotype was detected ten times or more. This chain joins TRBV24-1 and TRBJ2-5; 12 positions match TRBD1. Per the germline V gene, CDR1 is KGHDR and CDR2 is SFDVKD. The V gene end was trimmed by 9 bases and the J gene end by 5 bases; junction bases not matched to a gene: 3. This CDR3 is 13 amino acids long. CDR3 nucleotide sequence: TGTGCCACCGGGACAGGGGGCGTTGAGACCCAGTACTTC. Translation gives CATGTGGVETQYF.

There are many counts of this clonotype. The V call is TRBV5-1, the J call TRBJ2-7; the D gene is possibly TRBD2 (6 bases). The V and J ends lost 4 bases and 3 bases respectively, with 14 bases between them. The CDR3 loop spans 14 amino acids. From germline, CDR1 is SGHRS and CDR2 YFSETQ. As DNA, the CDR3 is TGCGCCAGCAGCCGGGGACCGGGAGACTACGAGCAGTACTTC. Translation: CASSRGPGDYEQYF.

The V call is TRBV29-1, the J call TRBJ1-2; 11 positions match TRBD1. With 7 bases clipped from V and 4 bases from J, the junction kept 8 bases outside the gene matches. Germline CDR1 is SQVTM and CDR2 is ANQGSEA. The CDR3 extends over 14 amino acids. CDR3: CSARTGGESYGYTF. CDR3 DNA sequence: TGCAGCGCCCGGACAGGGGGCGAAAGCTATGGCTACACCTTC.

On this clonotype: Given a much more abundant clone one base away, this may be a read error. This chain joins TRBV29-1 and TRBJ1-4; tentatively, D is TRBD1 (6 bases). Germline values: CDR1 SQVTM, CDR2 ANQGSEA. The CDR3 sequence is 11 residues long. The CDR3 DNA reads as TGCAGCGGGACAGCGAATGGAAAACTGTTTTTT. This gives the protein CSGTANGKLFF.

This clonotype was counted ten times or more. The V call is TRBV12-3 or TRBV12-4, the J call TRBJ2-3; maybe TRBD1 (5 bases). This CDR3 comprises 14 residues. The V gene lost 1 base and the J gene lost 3 bases, with 8 bases spanning the gap. CDR3 residues: CASSLGQSTDTQYF. CDR3 sequence (DNA): TGTGCCAGCAGTTTAGGACAGAGTACAGATACGCAGTATTTT.

The chain employs TRBV20-1 and TRBJ2-5; a weak D match, TRBD1 (7 bases). Trimming shortened V by 7 bases and J by 7 bases, and 22 bases separated the two germline ends. Germline loops: CDR1 DFQATT, CDR2 SNEGSKA (reference sequence). This CDR3 has 14 residues. The CDR3 protein is CSVIRPGGIGTQYF. CDR3 coding DNA: TGCAGTGTTATAAGGCCAGGGGGGATAGGGACCCAGTACTTC.

This clonotype was counted many times. The gene calls are TRBV2 and TRBJ2-1, with D hard to call. Germline assignment: CDR1 SNHLY and CDR2 FYNNEI. The CDR3 totals 13 residues. The ends were cut back, 3 bases at V and 4 bases at J, with 7 bases in the middle. CDR3 sequence: CASSDYGYNEQFF. As DNA, the CDR3 is TGTGCCAGCAGTGACTACGGGTACAATGAGCAGTTCTTC.

CDR3 loop: CASYGTSGRLPTDTQYF. For the CDR3, the DNA is TGTGCCAGCTATGGGACTAGCGGGAGGCTACCCACAGATACGCAGTATTTT. The gene calls are TRBV28 and TRBJ2-3; 15 bases agree with TRBD2. Losses at the gene ends were 8 bases for V and 2 bases for J; bases not matched to a gene: 8. CDR3 length: 17 amino acids. Looked up from germline, CDR1 is MDHEN and CDR2 is SYDVKM.

The sample holds one count of this clonotype. This sequence joins TRBV28 and TRBJ2-2, with TRBD2 matching over 9 bases. Germline V gene data show CDR1 as MDHEN and CDR2 as SYDVKM. CDR3 size: 15 residues. V lost 6 bases to trimming and J lost 6 bases; unmatched junction nucleotides: 8. The CDR3 is CASRLAGEVAGELFF. In DNA form, the CDR3 reads TGTGCCAGCAGATTAGCGGGGGAAGTCGCCGGGGAGCTGTTTTTT.

This clonotype appeared many times. The J gene is TRBJ2-3, the V gene TRBV20-1; D possibly matches TRBD1 or TRBD2 (6 bases each). The CDR3 contains 15 residues. Germline V lookup: CDR1 DFQATT, CDR2 SNEGSKA (reference sequence). The V end was cut by 3 bases, the J end by 5 bases, with 18 bases between. CDR3 loop: CSARIAGGLLDTQYF. DNA of the CDR3: TGCAGTGCTAGGATCGCCGGGGGCCTGTTAGATACGCAGTATTTT.

This clonotype came up many times. The chain carries TRBV12-3 or TRBV12-4 and TRBJ2-7; D may be TRBD1 (6 bases). The CDR3 spans 13 residues. V was trimmed by 5 bases and J by 3 bases, leaving 11 bases between them. CDR3 in amino acids: CASSVGQSYEQYF. The CDR3 region has the DNA TGTGCCAGCAGTGTAGGACAGAGCTACGAGCAGTACTTC.

This clonotype was picked up many times. The J gene is TRBJ2-1, the V gene TRBV19, with 8 bases lining up with TRBD2. V shed 1 base and J 3 bases; nucleotides not matched to a gene: 2. This CDR3 spans 15 amino acids. Germline values: CDR1 LNHDA, CDR2 SQIVND (reference sequence). CDR3 in amino acids: CASSIGTSSYNEQFF. The CDR3 DNA is TGTGCCAGTAGTATAGGGACTAGCAGCTACAATGAGCAGTTCTTC.

This clonotype has ten or more counts. This chain links TRBV20-1 with TRBJ2-5; the match to TRBD2 covers 8 bases. With V trimmed by 7 bases and J by 5 bases, 12 bases remained unmatched. The CDR3 length is 14 residues. Germline CDR1 is DFQATT and CDR2 is SNEGSKA (reference sequence). In DNA, the CDR3 is TGCAGTGGAAGAGACAGCGGGAGTACGGAGACCCAGTACTTC. Translation gives CSGRDSGSTETQYF.

Ten or more counts support this clonotype. The chain has TRBV5-8 and TRBJ1-3; D remains unclear. In germline, CDR1 is SGHTS, CDR2 YDEGEE. Trimming took off 0 bases at V and 0 bases at J, with 10 bases between the two ends. The CDR3 is made up of 16 amino acids. Here the CDR3 reads CASSLGTRTSGNTIYF. The CDR3 DNA is TGTGCCAGCAGCTTGGGGACTCGCACCTCTGGAAACACCATATATTTT.

This clonotype was seen a handful of times. This could be a read error, since a much larger clone is one nucleotide away. This sequence joins TRBV20-1 and TRBJ1-6, with no clear D. The CDR3 spans 15 residues. In germline, CDR1 is DFQATT, CDR2 SNEGSKA (reference sequence). The DNA for the CDR3 is TGCAGTGCTAGAGGCCAAGACGGCTATACTTCACCCCTCCACTTT. This translates into CSARGQDGYTSPLHF.

Note on this clonotype: This sequence may be a read error, since a much larger clone differs from it by one base. V gene TRBV20-1 combines with J gene TRBJ1-5; possibly TRBD1 for D (5 bases). Germline assignment: CDR1 DFQATT and CDR2 SNEGSKA (reference sequence). The CDR3 is 12 amino acids. The CDR3 loop reads CSVGQVGRPPHF. CDR3 nucleotide sequence: TGCAGTGTTGGCCAGGTGGGACGGCCCCCGCATTTT.

This clonotype has only a few counts. A read error may explain this, as a much larger clone is one base away. J is TRBJ2-5 and V is TRBV20-1; TRBD1 is a possible D gene (5 bases). The CDR3 length is 12 residues. Germline lookup yields CDR1 DFQATT and CDR2 SNEGSKA (reference sequence). The CDR3 loop reads CSAKRGQEAQYF. CDR3 nucleotides: TGCAGTGCAAAAAGGGGCCAAGAGGCCCAGTACTTC.

This clonotype was detected ten times or more. The genes are TRBV9 and TRBJ1-2; 8 bases map to TRBD1. Per germline, CDR1 SGDLS and CDR2 YYNGEE. V lost 4 bases and J lost 8; bases outside the gene matches: 13. CDR3 length: 15 residues. The CDR3 loop is CASSYQDRGNHGYTF. For the CDR3, the DNA is TGTGCCAGCAGCTATCAAGACAGGGGCAATCACGGCTACACCTTC.

The V gene is TRBV9, the J gene TRBJ1-2; a weak D match, TRBD1 (6 bases). Germline CDR1 and CDR2: SGDLS and YYNGEE. V lost 0 bases to trimming and J lost 2 bases, with 8 bases between them. The CDR3 totals 14 residues. The chain's CDR3 is CASSVDGGNYGYTF. The CDR3 DNA is TGTGCCAGCAGCGTAGATGGGGGCAACTATGGCTACACCTTC. Complete variable domain (other parts from reference TRBV9 and TRBJ1-2): DSGVTQTPKHLITATGQRVTLRCSPRSGDLSVYWYQQSLDQGLQFLIQYYNGEERAKGNILERFSAQQFPDLHSELNLSSLELGDSALYFCASSVDGGNYGYTFGSGTRLTVV.